This entry lists 4 T cell receptor beta chains sequenced from one sample in a study of cytomegalovirus exposure and HLA in healthy donors. Primers: 60 Vbeta forward and 13 Jbeta reverse. This table comes from immunoSEQ multiplex PCR, and its TCRdb copy is limited to in-frame clones, with some not included. The table records around 170,000 clones, over 60% of them present only once. The sequenced sample consisted of PBMCs. The receptors here all came from a middle-aged man in good health and CMV-seronegative.

The CDR3 DNA reads as TGTGCCAGCAGTCGCCTAGCGGGGGCTAATGAGCAGTTCTTC. As protein: CASSRLAGANEQFF. This chain links TRBV7-2 with TRBJ2-1, with 10 bases matching TRBD2. The CDR3 is made up of 14 amino acids. J gave up 7 bases and V 6 bases, and 6 bases lay outside the gene matches. Per the germline V gene, CDR1 is SGHTA and CDR2 is FQGNSA.

This clone was seen a handful of times. The V gene is TRBV7-2, the J gene TRBJ1-5; D ambiguous. The CDR3 length is 13 residues. V lost 1 base to trimming and J lost 6 bases, with 7 bases between them. Germline V gives CDR1 SGHTA, CDR2 FQGNSA. In DNA form, the CDR3 reads TGTGCCAGCAGCTTAGTCGTCGTTCAGCCCCAGCATTTT. It codes for CASSLVVVQPQHF. The full variable domain, in which reference TRBV7-2 and TRBJ1-5 provide the parts outside the CDR3, is GAGVSQSPSNKVTEKGKDVELRCDPISGHTALYWYRQSLGQGLEFLIYFQGNSAPDKSGLPSDRFSAERTGGSVSTLTIQRTQQEDSAVYLCASSLVVVQPQHFGDGTRLSIL.

V usage is TRBV5-1 and J usage is TRBJ1-1; 7 positions agree with TRBD1. The CDR3 runs 14 residues. CDR1 and CDR2 from the germline V gene are SGHRS and YFSETQ. J was trimmed by 1 base and V by 2 bases; bases with no gene match: 2. CDR3 in DNA: TGCGCCAGCAGCTTCGGGACAGCGAACACTGAAGCTTTCTTT. Translation: CASSFGTANTEAFF.

The chain uses TRBV7-2 and TRBJ2-2; the match to TRBD1 covers 8 bases. The CDR3 consists of 14 residues. The ends lost 5 bases at V and 6 bases at J; junction bases unmatched: 5. The germline gives CDR1 SGHTA, CDR2 FQGNSA. The CDR3 here is CASSPYRGAGELFF. In DNA, the CDR3 is TGTGCCAGCAGCCCCTACAGGGGGGCCGGGGAGCTGTTTTTT.